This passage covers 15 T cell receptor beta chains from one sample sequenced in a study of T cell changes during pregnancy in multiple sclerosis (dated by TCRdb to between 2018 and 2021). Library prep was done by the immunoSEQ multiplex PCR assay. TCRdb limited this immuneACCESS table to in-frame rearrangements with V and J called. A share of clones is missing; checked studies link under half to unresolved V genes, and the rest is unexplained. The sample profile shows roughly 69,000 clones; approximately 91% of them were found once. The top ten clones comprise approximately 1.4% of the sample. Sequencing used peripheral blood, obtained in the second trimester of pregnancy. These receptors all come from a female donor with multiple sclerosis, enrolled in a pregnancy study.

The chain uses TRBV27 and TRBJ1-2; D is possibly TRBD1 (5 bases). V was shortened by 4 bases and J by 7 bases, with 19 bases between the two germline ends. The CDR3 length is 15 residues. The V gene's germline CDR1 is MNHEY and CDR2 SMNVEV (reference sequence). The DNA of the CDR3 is TGTGCCAGCAGTTCGATTCCCCAGGGAGGGACTGGCTACACCTTC. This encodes CASSSIPQGGTGYTF.

CDR3 loop: CASTLESSYNEQFF. CDR3 in DNA: TGTGCCAGCACCCTAGAAAGCTCCTACAATGAGCAGTTCTTC. The chain joins TRBV6-1 to TRBJ2-1; D ambiguous. The V gene lost 7 bases and the J gene lost 0 bases, with 10 bases spanning the gap. There are 14 residues in the CDR3. In germline, CDR1 is MNHNS, CDR2 SASEGT.

Here the CDR3 reads CASISRGEGSTFF. Written as DNA, the CDR3 is TGTGCCAGCATTTCACGAGGGGAGGGCTCGACTTTCTTT. V usage is TRBV6-6 and J usage is TRBJ1-1; possible D gene TRBD1, 5 bases. V lost 7 bases to trimming and J lost 12 bases, with 21 bases between them. The CDR3 spans 13 residues. Germline V gives CDR1 MNHNY, CDR2 SVGAGI (reference sequence).

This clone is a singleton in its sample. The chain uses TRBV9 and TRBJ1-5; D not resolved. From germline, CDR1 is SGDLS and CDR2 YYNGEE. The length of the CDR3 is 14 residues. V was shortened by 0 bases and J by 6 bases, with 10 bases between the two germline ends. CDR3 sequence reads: CASSVDSGFQPQHF. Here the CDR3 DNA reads TGTGCCAGCAGCGTAGACTCGGGGTTTCAGCCCCAGCATTTT.

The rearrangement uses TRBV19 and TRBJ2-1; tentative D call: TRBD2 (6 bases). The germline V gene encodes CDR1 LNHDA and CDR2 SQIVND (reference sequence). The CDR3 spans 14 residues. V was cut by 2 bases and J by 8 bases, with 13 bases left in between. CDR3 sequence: CASSIILRGYEQFF. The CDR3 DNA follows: TGTGCCAGTAGTATAATCCTTCGGGGGTATGAGCAGTTCTTC.

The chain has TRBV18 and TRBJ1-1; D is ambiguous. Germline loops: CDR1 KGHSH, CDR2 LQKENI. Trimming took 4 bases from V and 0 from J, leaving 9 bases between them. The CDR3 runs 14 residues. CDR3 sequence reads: CASSQAGMNTEAFF. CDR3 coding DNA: TGTGCCAGCTCACAGGCGGGGATGAACACTGAAGCTTTCTTT.

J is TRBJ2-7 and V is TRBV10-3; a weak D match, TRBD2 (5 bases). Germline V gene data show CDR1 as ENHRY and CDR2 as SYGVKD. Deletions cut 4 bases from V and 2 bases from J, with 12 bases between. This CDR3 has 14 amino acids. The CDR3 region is CAISGGGSAYEQYF. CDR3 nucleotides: TGTGCCATCAGTGGTGGAGGCAGCGCCTACGAGCAGTACTTC.

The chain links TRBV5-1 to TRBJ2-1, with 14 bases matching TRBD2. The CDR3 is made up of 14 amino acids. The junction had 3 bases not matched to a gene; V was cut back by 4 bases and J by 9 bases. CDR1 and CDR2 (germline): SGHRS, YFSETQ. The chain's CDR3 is CASSGGLAGGEQFF. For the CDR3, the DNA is TGCGCCAGCAGCGGTGGACTAGCGGGGGGTGAGCAGTTCTTC.

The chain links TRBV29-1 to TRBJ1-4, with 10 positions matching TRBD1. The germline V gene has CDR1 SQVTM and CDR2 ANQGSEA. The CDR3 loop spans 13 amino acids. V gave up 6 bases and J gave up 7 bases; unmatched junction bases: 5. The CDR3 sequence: CSVGRTGGEKLFF. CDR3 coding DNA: TGCAGCGTAGGAAGGACAGGGGGTGAAAAACTGTTTTTT.

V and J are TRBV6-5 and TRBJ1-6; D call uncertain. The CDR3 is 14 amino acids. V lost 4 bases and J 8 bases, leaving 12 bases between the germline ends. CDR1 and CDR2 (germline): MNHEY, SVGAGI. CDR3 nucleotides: TGTGCCAGCAGTTCCTCGGGCAGCTATTCACCCCTCCACTTT. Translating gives CASSSSGSYSPLHF.

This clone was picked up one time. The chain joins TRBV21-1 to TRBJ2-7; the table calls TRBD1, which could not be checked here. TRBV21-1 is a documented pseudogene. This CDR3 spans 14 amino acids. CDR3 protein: CASSPQEQSYEQYF. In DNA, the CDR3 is TGTGCCAGCAGCCCCCAGGAACAGTCCTACGAGCAGTACTTC.

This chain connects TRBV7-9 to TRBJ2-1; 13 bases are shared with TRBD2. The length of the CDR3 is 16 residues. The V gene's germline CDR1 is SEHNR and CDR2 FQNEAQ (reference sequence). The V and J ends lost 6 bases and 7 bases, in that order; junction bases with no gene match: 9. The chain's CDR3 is CASSYRTSGGANEQFF. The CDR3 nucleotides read TGTGCCAGCAGTTACAGAACTAGCGGGGGGGCGAATGAGCAGTTCTTC.

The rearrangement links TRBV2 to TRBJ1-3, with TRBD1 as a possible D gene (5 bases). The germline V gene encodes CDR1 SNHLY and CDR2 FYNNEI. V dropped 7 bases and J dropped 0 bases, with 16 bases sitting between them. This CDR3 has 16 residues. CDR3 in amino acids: CASKSLQVGSGNTIYF. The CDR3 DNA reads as TGTGCCAGCAAATCCCTACAGGTCGGCTCTGGAAACACCATATATTTT.

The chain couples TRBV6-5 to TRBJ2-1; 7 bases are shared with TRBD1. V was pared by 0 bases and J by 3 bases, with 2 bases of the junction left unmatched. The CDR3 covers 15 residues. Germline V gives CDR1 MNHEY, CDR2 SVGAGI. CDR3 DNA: TGTGCCAGCAGTTACTCGCCAGGGGGCTACAATGAGCAGTTCTTC. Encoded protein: CASSYSPGGYNEQFF.

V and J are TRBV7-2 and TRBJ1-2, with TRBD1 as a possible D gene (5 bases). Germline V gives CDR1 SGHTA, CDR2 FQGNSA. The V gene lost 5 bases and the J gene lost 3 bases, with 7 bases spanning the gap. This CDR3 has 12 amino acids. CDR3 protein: CASSETDYGYTF. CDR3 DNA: TGTGCCAGCAGCGAGACAGACTATGGCTACACCTTC.